This entry lists 29 T cell receptor beta chains sequenced from one sample in a study of OX40 agonist ivuxolimab in advanced cancers. Measured with immunoSEQ multiplex PCR; TCRdb has only the in-frame clones, and not every one. The sample lists about 49,000 clones, 84% occurring once. The sequencing here drew on CD4+ or CD8+ T cells sorted from blood, taken in a trial of the OX40 agonist ivuxolimab. The receptors stem from an adult with an advanced solid tumor such as melanoma, head and neck, liver or kidney cancer.

The chain employs TRBV23-1 and TRBJ1-5; D remains ambiguous. TRBV23-1 is annotated as an ORF whose role is uncertain. The CDR3 is made up of 15 amino acids. The germline V and J ends were trimmed by 3 bases and 7 bases, with 16 bases remaining between them. In DNA form, the CDR3 reads TGCGCCAGCAGTCACATTTCGACGAATTGGCAGCCCCAGCATTTT. This encodes CASSHISTNWQPQHF.

The chain links TRBV18 to TRBJ2-3; 11 bases line up with TRBD2. The CDR3 has 15 residues. From germline, CDR1 is KGHSH and CDR2 LQKENI. V was clipped by 3 bases and J by 7 bases; unmatched bases: 6. The CDR3 nucleotides read TGTGCCAGCTCACCCACTAGCGGGAGTCTGAATACGCAGTATTTT. It translates to CASSPTSGSLNTQYF. Complete variable domain (other parts from reference TRBV18 and TRBJ2-3): NAGVMQNPRHLVRRRGQEARLRCSPMKGHSHVYWYRQLPEEGLKFMVYLQKENIIDESGMPKERFSAEFPKEGPSILRIQQVVRGDSAAYFCASSPTSGSLNTQYFGPGTRLTVL.

The rearrangement links TRBV27 to TRBJ2-3; D is uncertain. The CDR3 totals 15 residues. Per the germline V gene, CDR1 is MNHEY and CDR2 is SMNVEV (reference sequence). The ends were cut back, 8 bases at V and 2 bases at J, with 17 bases in the middle. The DNA for the CDR3 is TGTGCCAGCCTGATCCAACCGAGAGACACAGATACGCAGTATTTT. Translated: CASLIQPRDTDTQYF.

The V and J genes are TRBV13 and TRBJ2-1; 11 bases are shared with TRBD1. Germline V gene data show CDR1 as PRHDT and CDR2 as FYEKMQ (reference sequence). The CDR3 length is 15 residues. V lost 3 bases and J lost 8; bases outside the gene matches: 6. The CDR3 bases are TGTGCCAGCAGCTTGAGGGGACAGGGGGATTATGAGCAGTTCTTC. This gives the protein CASSLRGQGDYEQFF.

The chain carries TRBV5-4 and TRBJ2-2, with 13 positions matching TRBD2. There are 16 residues in the CDR3. Per the germline V gene, CDR1 is SGHNT and CDR2 is YYREEE (reference sequence). V shed 5 bases, J shed 7 bases, and the junction held 8 bases outside the gene matches. The DNA of the CDR3 is TGTGCCAGCAGTTCCGGACTAGCGGGAGAGCACGGGGAGCTGTTTTTT. This codes for CASSSGLAGEHGELFF. The whole variable domain, remainder taken from reference TRBV5-4 and TRBJ2-2, is ETGVTQSPTHLIKTRGQQVTLRCSSQSGHNTVSWYQQALGQGPQFIFQYYREEENGRGNFPPRFSGLQFPNYSSELNVNALELDDSALYLCASSSGLAGEHGELFFGEGSRLTVL.

As DNA, the CDR3 is TGCAGTGCTGGCCGTGGAAACACCATATATTTT. This translates into CSAGRGNTIYF. The J gene is TRBJ1-3, the V gene TRBV20-1, with no clear D. V shed 5 bases and J shed 3 bases, with 5 bases lying between them. Germline assignment: CDR1 DFQATT and CDR2 SNEGSKA (reference sequence). This CDR3 has 11 amino acids.

In the case of this clone: Given a much more abundant clone one base away, this may be a read error. The chain is built from TRBV6-1 and TRBJ2-2; 11 nucleotides match TRBD2. CDR3 length: 15 residues. From germline, CDR1 is MNHNS and CDR2 SASEGT. After removal of 2 bases from V and 4 bases from J, the junction contained 0 bases not matched to a gene. The CDR3 reads CASSELAGGTGELFF. In DNA form, the CDR3 reads TGTGCCAGCAGTGAACTAGCGGGAGGCACCGGGGAGCTGTTTTTT.

CDR3 sequence: CASSFGQTNEQFF. The CDR3 DNA reads as TGTGCCAGCAGTTTTGGACAGACGAATGAGCAGTTCTTC. The chain joins TRBV28 to TRBJ2-1; maybe TRBD1 (6 bases). There are 13 residues in the CDR3. Trimming pared 3 bases from V and 7 bases from J, leaving 10 bases between. In germline, CDR1 is MDHEN, CDR2 SYDVKM.

The chain recombines TRBV5-6 with TRBJ1-5; TRBD1 might be the D (6 bases). Per the germline V gene, CDR1 is SGHDT and CDR2 is YYEEEE. This CDR3 has 16 amino acids. V shed 3 bases and J shed 3 bases, with 16 bases lying between them. The CDR3 DNA is TGTGCCAGCAGCTCTGGGGGCGGGCTATACAATCAGCCCCAGCATTTT. Protein: CASSSGGGLYNQPQHF. Looking up the rest from reference TRBV5-6 and TRBJ1-5 gives the full variable domain: DAGVTQSPTHLIKTRGQQVTLRCSPKSGHDTVSWYQQALGQGPQFIFQYYEEEERQRGNFPDRFSGHQFPNYSSELNVNALLLGDSALYLCASSSGGGLYNQPQHFGDGTRLSIL.

The rearrangement uses TRBV6-6 and TRBJ2-5, with 8 bases that match TRBD1. CDR1 MNHNY and CDR2 SVGAGI come from the germline V gene (reference sequence). The CDR3 contains 13 residues. V lost 6 bases, J lost 5 bases, and 5 bases stayed unmatched. The CDR3 sequence is CASSRTGKETQYF. The CDR3 region has the DNA TGTGCCAGCAGCAGGACAGGGAAGGAGACCCAGTACTTC.

V and J are TRBV7-9 and TRBJ2-5; 8 bases are shared with TRBD2. The CDR3 covers 15 residues. CDR1 SEHNR and CDR2 FQNEAQ come from the germline V gene (reference sequence). Germline trimming cut 4 bases from V and 2 bases from J; bases unmatched to any gene: 6. The CDR3 DNA follows: TGTGCCAGCAGCTCGTTAGCGGGACCACAAGAGACCCAGTACTTC. As protein: CASSSLAGPQETQYF.

The chain couples TRBV7-2 to TRBJ2-3; D gene uncertain. Germline V lookup: CDR1 SGHTA, CDR2 FQGNSA. V was clipped by 0 bases and J by 6 bases, with 10 bases between them. This CDR3 has 14 residues. The CDR3 region has the DNA TGTGCCAGCAGCTTAGCCGTATACGGGGATACGCAGTATTTT. Translated, it gives CASSLAVYGDTQYF.

The chain uses TRBV5-1 and TRBJ1-3; D is unresolved. V lost 0 bases and J lost 8, with 12 bases in between. Germline lookup yields CDR1 SGHRS and CDR2 YFSETQ. This CDR3 has 14 residues. CDR3: CASSLERMSDTIYF. DNA of the CDR3: TGCGCCAGCAGCTTGGAACGGATGTCTGACACCATATATTTT.

This chain connects TRBV14 to TRBJ1-3; the D is unclear. Germline loops: CDR1 SGHDN, CDR2 FVKESK. The V gene lost 7 bases and the J gene lost 0 bases, with 7 bases spanning the gap. The CDR3 has 13 amino acids. Written as DNA, the CDR3 is TGTGCCAGCACGAAGTCCTCTGGAAACACCATATATTTT. Protein: CASTKSSGNTIYF.

V is TRBV7-2 and J is TRBJ2-7; 8 nucleotides agree with TRBD2. J lost 5 bases, V lost 1 base, and 4 bases had no gene match. This CDR3 is built from 14 residues. From germline, CDR1 is SGHTA and CDR2 FQGNSA. In DNA, the CDR3 is TGTGCCAGCAGCTTAGTAGCGGGATCCCACGAGCAGTACTTC. This gives the protein CASSLVAGSHEQYF. Drawing the rest from reference TRBV7-2 and TRBJ2-7, the complete variable domain is GAGVSQSPSNKVTEKGKDVELRCDPISGHTALYWYRQSLGQGLEFLIYFQGNSAPDKSGLPSDRFSAERTGGSVSTLTIQRTQQEDSAVYLCASSLVAGSHEQYFGPGTRLTVT.

The chain recombines TRBV28 with TRBJ2-6; no firm D call. Trimming pared 6 bases from V and 0 bases from J, leaving 6 bases between. This CDR3 region has 14 residues. Per the germline V gene, CDR1 is MDHEN and CDR2 is SYDVKM. The CDR3 loop reads CASRESSGANVLTF. Written as DNA, the CDR3 is TGTGCCAGCAGGGAAAGCTCTGGGGCCAACGTCCTGACTTTC. The whole variable domain, filled in from reference TRBV28 and TRBJ2-6, reads DVKVTQSSRYLVKRTGEKVFLECVQDMDHENMFWYRQDPGLGLRLIYFSYDVKMKEKGDIPEGYSVSREKKERFSLILESASTNQTSMYLCASRESSGANVLTFGAGSRLTVL.

The chain links TRBV15 to TRBJ2-3, with 8 bases lining up with TRBD2. Germline CDR1 and CDR2: LNHNV and YYDKDF (reference sequence). There are 15 residues in the CDR3. V shed 4 bases and J 0 bases; nucleotides not matched to a gene: 3. Here the CDR3 reads CATSKTSVSTDTQYF. The CDR3 bases are TGTGCCACCAGCAAGACTAGCGTTAGCACAGATACGCAGTATTTT.

The CDR3 region is CASSQTEPGQGSYNSPLHF. For the CDR3, the DNA is TGTGCCAGCAGCCAGACAGAGCCGGGACAGGGGTCCTATAATTCACCCCTCCACTTT. The rearrangement uses TRBV14 and TRBJ1-6; TRBD1 aligns across 10 bases. The CDR3 length is 19 residues. CDR1 and CDR2 (germline): SGHDN, FVKESK. J was trimmed by 1 base and V by 3 bases; bases with no gene match: 9. The whole variable domain, remainder taken from reference TRBV14 and TRBJ1-6, is EAGVTQFPSHSVIEKGQTVTLRCDPISGHDNLYWYRRVMGKEIKFLLHFVKESKQDESGMPNNRFLAERTGGTYSTLKVQPAELEDSGVYFCASSQTEPGQGSYNSPLHFGNGTRLTVT.

The chain is built from TRBV6-1 and TRBJ1-1; tentative D call: TRBD1 (5 bases). V was shortened by 5 bases and J by 11 bases, with 15 bases between the two germline ends. CDR1 is MNHNS, CDR2 SASEGT, per germline. The length of the CDR3 is 12 residues. CDR3 amino acids: CASSSTGTGAFF. Here the CDR3 DNA reads TGTGCCAGCAGTTCAACCGGGACGGGGGCTTTCTTT.

The chain links TRBV7-9 to TRBJ2-2, with no clear D. CDR3 size: 15 residues. Looked up from germline, CDR1 is SEHNR and CDR2 is FQNEAQ (reference sequence). Trimming stripped 2 bases from V and 4 bases from J, with 11 bases between. In DNA, the CDR3 is TGTGCCAGCAGCTTACGCAGGAGTAGCACCGGGGAGCTGTTTTTT. Amino acid sequence: CASSLRRSSTGELFF.

The chain has TRBV19 and TRBJ1-3; D is possibly TRBD1 (5 bases). The CDR3 runs to 17 residues. The V end lost 6 bases, the J end lost 2 bases, and 20 bases lay between the germline ends. CDR1 and CDR2 from the germline V gene are LNHDA and SQIVND (reference sequence). The CDR3 DNA sequence: TGTGCCAGTAGCCTACTAGGACATACCTCTACTGGAAACACCATATATTTT. This encodes CASSLLGHTSTGNTIYF.

This clone was detected a few times. The gene calls are TRBV10-2 and TRBJ2-7, with TRBD2 identical over 8 bases. The CDR3 length is 18 residues. Per germline, CDR1 WSHSY and CDR2 SAAADI. V dropped 7 bases and J dropped 2; count of bases not matched to a gene: 19. The chain's CDR3 is CASTGGNPLSGTTYEQYF. CDR3 DNA: TGCGCCAGCACGGGGGGTAACCCCCTTAGCGGGACTACCTACGAGCAGTACTTC.

The chain links TRBV5-8 to TRBJ1-4, with D unresolved. Germline loops: CDR1 SGHTS, CDR2 YDEGEE. The CDR3 extends over 17 amino acids. V lost 1 base, J lost 2 bases, and 15 bases lay in between. The chain's CDR3 is CASSLIWQRRTNEKLFF. DNA of the CDR3: TGTGCCAGCAGCTTGATATGGCAGAGGCGGACTAATGAAAAACTGTTTTTT.

The V call is TRBV6-5, the J call TRBJ1-2; TRBD1 is a possible D gene (6 bases). Trimming pared 5 bases from V and 6 bases from J, leaving 16 bases between. The CDR3 is 14 residues long. The V gene's germline CDR1 is MNHEY and CDR2 SVGAGI. The CDR3 coding sequence is TGTGCCAGCAGTAAACTGCAGGGGAACGATGGCTACACCTTC. It encodes CASSKLQGNDGYTF.

The chain has TRBV29-1 and TRBJ1-2; no clear D gene. There are 12 residues in the CDR3. Looked up from germline, CDR1 is SQVTM and CDR2 is ANQGSEA. V lost 4 bases and J 2 bases, leaving 8 bases between the germline ends. The CDR3 DNA sequence: TGCAGCGTTGTAGGGAGGAACTATGGCTACACCTTC. This sequence encodes CSVVGRNYGYTF.

The V call is TRBV30, the J call TRBJ1-4; D is uncertain. CDR1 GTSNPN and CDR2 SVGIG come from the germline V gene (reference sequence). Trimming removed 0 bases from V and 4 bases from J, with 9 bases in between. The CDR3 covers 14 residues. CDR3 residues: CAWSVSQINEKLFF. In nucleotides, the CDR3 is TGTGCCTGGAGTGTGTCGCAGATTAATGAAAAACTGTTTTTT. The entire variable domain, with the rest obtained from reference TRBV30 and TRBJ1-4, is as follows: SQTIHQWPATLVQPVGSPLSLECTVEGTSNPNLYWYRQAAGRGLQLLFYSVGIGQISSEVPQNLSASRPQDRQFILSSKKLLLSDSGFYLCAWSVSQINEKLFFGSGTQLSVL.

The chain carries TRBV5-4 and TRBJ2-1; 12 nucleotides line up with TRBD2. This CDR3 is built from 14 residues. J gave up 12 bases and V 1 base, and 5 bases lay outside the gene matches. Germline V gene data show CDR1 as SGHNT and CDR2 as YYREEE (reference sequence). The CDR3 protein is CASSLRLAGEGQFF. The CDR3 bases are TGTGCCAGCAGCTTGCGACTAGCGGGAGAGGGGCAGTTCTTC.

The chain's CDR3 is CASSPPSGPDTQYF. DNA for the CDR3: TGTGCCAGCAGTCCTCCTAGCGGCCCAGATACGCAGTATTTT. The genes are TRBV28 and TRBJ2-3, with TRBD2 matching 7 bases. V lost 5 bases, J lost 4 bases, and 6 bases stayed unmatched. CDR1 and CDR2 (germline): MDHEN, SYDVKM. The CDR3 loop spans 14 amino acids.

This clone came up a few times. The chain uses TRBV19 and TRBJ2-3; D is possibly TRBD2 (6 bases). This CDR3 comprises 17 residues. Looked up from germline, CDR1 is LNHDA and CDR2 is SQIVND (reference sequence). Trimming removed 7 bases at V and 1 base at J, with 21 bases between. The CDR3 loop reads CASTAKRATGRTDTQYF. The DNA for the CDR3 is TGTGCCAGTACAGCCAAGCGGGCTACGGGACGCACAGATACGCAGTATTTT.